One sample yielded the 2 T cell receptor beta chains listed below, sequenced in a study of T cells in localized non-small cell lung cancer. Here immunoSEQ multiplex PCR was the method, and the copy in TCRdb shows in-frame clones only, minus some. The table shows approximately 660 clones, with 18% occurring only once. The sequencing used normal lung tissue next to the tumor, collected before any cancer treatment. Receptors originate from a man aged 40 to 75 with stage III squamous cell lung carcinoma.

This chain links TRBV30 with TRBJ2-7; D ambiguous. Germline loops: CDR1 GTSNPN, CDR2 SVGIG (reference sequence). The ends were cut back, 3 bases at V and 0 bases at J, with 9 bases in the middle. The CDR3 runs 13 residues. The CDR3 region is CAWRGWSSYEQYF. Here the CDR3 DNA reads TGTGCCTGGAGGGGTTGGAGCTCCTACGAGCAGTACTTC.

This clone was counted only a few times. CDR3 protein: CASSLAGQGGPFYEQYF. CDR3 sequence (DNA): TGTGCCAGCAGCTTGGCGGGACAGGGGGGCCCCTTCTACGAGCAGTACTTC. The rearrangement joins TRBV11-3 to TRBJ2-7, with 11 bases that match TRBD1. The germline V gene encodes CDR1 SGHNT and CDR2 YENEEA. The J segment lost 3 bases and the V segment lost 3 bases, leaving 10 bases of the junction unmatched. CDR3 length equals 17 residues.